What follows are 18 T cell receptor beta chains derived from one specimen sequenced in a study of T-cell reconstitution after alpha-beta-depleted transplantation in children. Researchers prepared the TCRbeta library using unique molecular identifiers, the study reports. Each CDR3 protein gets one entry after TCRdb re-called the PCR reads with MiXCR. The repertoire has around 600,000 distinct CDR3 sequences, approximately 15% of them found once; the top ten carry approximately 1%. The sample was PBMCs from the stem cell graft donor, taken from the stem cell graft. The receptors derive from a human donor who donated a stem cell graft to a child with acute myeloid leukemia.

Ten or more counts support this clonotype. V and J are TRBV6-5 and TRBJ2-5; D is undetermined. The CDR3 consists of 13 residues. Germline CDR1 MNHEY, CDR2 SVGAGI. V lost 2 bases to trimming and J lost 5 bases, with 9 bases between them. In nucleotides, the CDR3 is TGTGCCAGCAGTTACGGGGTTAGGGAGACCCAGTACTTC. Its protein is CASSYGVRETQYF.

This clonotype has more than one count but fewer than ten. The chain couples TRBV5-1 to TRBJ2-1; TRBD2 matches 10 bases. Germline CDR1 SGHRS, CDR2 YFSETQ. This CDR3 is built from 18 residues. V lost 0 bases, J lost 0 bases, and 6 bases stayed unmatched. Written as DNA, the CDR3 is TGCGCCAGCAGCTTGGAACTAGCGGGACGGAGCTCCTACAATGAGCAGTTCTTC. Protein product: CASSLELAGRSSYNEQFF.

In this sample, this clonotype turned up a few times. The rearrangement uses TRBV27 and TRBJ2-3; 7 bases are shared with TRBD1. The CDR3 extends over 14 amino acids. J lost 2 bases, V lost 6 bases, and 5 bases had no gene match. Germline-derived CDR1 and CDR2 are MNHEY and SMNVEV (reference sequence). For the CDR3, the DNA is TGTGCCAGCAGCCGACAGGGCCTCACAGATACGCAGTATTTT. Its translation is CASSRQGLTDTQYF.

This clonotype was seen repeatedly, ten times or more. This rearrangement joins TRBV6-5 to TRBJ2-3, with D unclear. Germline V gene sequence: CDR1 MNHEY, CDR2 SVGAGI. The CDR3 has 12 residues. Trimming took 5 bases from V and 1 from J, leaving 4 bases between them. The CDR3 sequence: CASSEGTDTQYF. The CDR3 DNA follows: TGTGCCAGCAGTGAGGGCACAGATACGCAGTATTTT.

This sequence joins TRBV7-2 and TRBJ2-1, with 15 bases that match TRBD2. The germline CDR1 and CDR2 sequences are SGHTA and FQGNSA. CDR3 length: 15 amino acids. CDR3 sequence: CAVRRGTSGGTEQFF. The CDR3 bases are TGTGCAGTTCGAAGGGGGACTAGCGGGGGGACCGAGCAGTTCTTC.

This clonotype was detected only once. This chain joins TRBV7-7 and TRBJ2-2; a weak D match, TRBD1 (5 bases). Trimming left V 3 bases short and J 8 bases short, with 13 bases between. This CDR3 has 14 residues. The germline gives CDR1 SSHAT, CDR2 FNYEAQ (reference sequence). DNA of the CDR3: TGTGCCAGCAGCTTGGACGACAGTTCGGGGGAGCTGTTTTTT. This translates into CASSLDDSSGELFF.

This clonotype occurred many times. V gene TRBV7-2 combines with J gene TRBJ2-1, with 9 bases that match TRBD2. The CDR3 totals 13 residues. Germline assignment: CDR1 SGHTA and CDR2 FQGNSA. V lost 9 bases to trimming and J lost 10 bases; unmatched junction nucleotides: 10. In DNA form, the CDR3 reads TGTGCCAGTAATCTAGCGGGGAACCTCGAGCAGTTCTTC. It specifies CASNLAGNLEQFF.

A remark on this clonotype: Compared with germline, one end of the junction differs, possibly owing to a read error. The chain uses TRBV5-1 and TRBJ1-5; D not certain. This CDR3 has 15 amino acids. CDR1 and CDR2 (germline): SGHRS, YFSETQ. The CDR3 DNA is TGCGCCAGCAGCTTGTGGGGTGGGAGCAATCAGCCCCAGCTTTTT. As protein: CASSLWGGSNQPQLF.

Details on this clonotype: With a much larger clone just one base away, this may be a read error. V and J are TRBV7-6 and TRBJ2-5; D ambiguous. Between the trimmed V and J ends, which lost 6 bases and 5 bases, there was a span of 10 bases. CDR1 is SGHVS, CDR2 FNYEAQ, per germline. The CDR3 is 12 residues long. Here the CDR3 reads CASRHHGETQYF. The CDR3 coding sequence is TGTGCCAGCAGGCACCATGGGGAGACCCAGTACTTC. The whole variable domain, filled in from reference TRBV7-6 and TRBJ2-5, reads GAGVSQSPRYKVTKRGQDVALRCDPISGHVSLYWYRQALGQGPEFLTYFNYEAQQDKSGLPNDRFSAERPEGSISTLTIQRTEQRDSAMYRCASRHHGETQYFGPGTRLLVL.

V is TRBV9 and J is TRBJ2-5; 9 nucleotides match TRBD1. The V and J ends lost 2 bases and 4 bases, in that order; junction bases with no gene match: 6. CDR1 and CDR2 (germline): SGDLS, YYNGEE. The CDR3 contains 15 residues. The CDR3 spells CASSVMGQGPETQYF. The DNA of the CDR3 is TGTGCCAGCAGCGTTATGGGACAGGGCCCAGAGACCCAGTACTTC.

Remarks on this clonotype: This may come from a read error, since a much larger clone is one base off. This chain connects TRBV5-1 to TRBJ1-1, with D possibly matching TRBD1 (5 bases). CDR1 is SGHRS, CDR2 YFSETQ, per germline. Trimming removed 2 bases from V and 3 bases from J, with 14 bases in between. The CDR3 consists of 15 residues. DNA of the CDR3: TGCGCCAGCAGCTTTGAACAGGTTTCGGACACTGAAGCTTTCTTT. It codes for CASSFEQVSDTEAFF.

The chain is built from TRBV20-1 and TRBJ2-7; D is perhaps TRBD1 (6 bases). V lost 6 bases to trimming and J lost 2 bases, with 23 bases between them. In germline, CDR1 is DFQATT, CDR2 SNEGSKA (reference sequence). This CDR3 is built from 16 residues. The CDR3 bases are TGCAGTGCCCAGAAAGGCCGGACAGTCAAACCCTACGAGCAGTACTTC. Protein product: CSAQKGRTVKPYEQYF.

This clonotype came up many times. V usage is TRBV5-1 and J usage is TRBJ1-5; D not resolved. V lost 0 bases and J lost 3, with 10 bases in between. The CDR3 has 15 amino acids. Germline V gene data show CDR1 as SGHRS and CDR2 as YFSETQ. The CDR3: CASSLDSDDNQPQHF. CDR3 in DNA: TGCGCCAGCAGCTTGGATTCGGACGACAATCAGCCCCAGCATTTT.

This clonotype came up a few times. J is TRBJ1-5 and V is TRBV7-9, with D uncertain. Per germline, CDR1 SEHNR and CDR2 FQNEAQ (reference sequence). This CDR3 is 15 amino acids long. V was shortened by 4 bases and J by 0 bases, with 10 bases between the two germline ends. The DNA for the CDR3 is TGTGCCAGCAGCTCAGTTACGGATAGCAATCAGCCCCAGCATTTT. It yields the protein CASSSVTDSNQPQHF.

The chain carries TRBV30 and TRBJ1-1; D gene unclear. Looked up from germline, CDR1 is GTSNPN and CDR2 is SVGIG (reference sequence). V was shortened by 8 bases and J by 1 base, with 8 bases between the two germline ends. The CDR3 is 11 residues long. The CDR3 DNA is TGTGCCGTCGGGCGGAACACTGAAGCTTTCTTT. The encoded protein is CAVGRNTEAFF.

This clonotype was detected many times. The chain employs TRBV20-1 and TRBJ2-5; D not resolved. From germline, CDR1 is DFQATT and CDR2 SNEGSKA (reference sequence). Trimming cost V 3 bases and J 6 bases, with 26 bases left between them. The CDR3 loop spans 17 amino acids. The CDR3 loop is CSASRVGLRTREKTQYF. The CDR3 nucleotides read TGCAGTGCTAGCCGAGTTGGCCTTAGGACCCGCGAAAAGACCCAGTACTTC.

This clonotype was counted many times. DNA for the CDR3: TGCGCCAGCACCCCCCTGGGCAACCATAATTCACCCCTCCACTTT. Translated: CASTPLGNHNSPLHF. The chain employs TRBV5-1 and TRBJ1-6; D unclear. There are 15 residues in the CDR3. In germline, CDR1 is SGHRS, CDR2 YFSETQ. V dropped 6 bases and J dropped 5 bases, with 15 bases sitting between them.

This clonotype was seen a few times. The V and J genes are TRBV28 and TRBJ1-5, with a weak D call TRBD1 (6 bases). The V gene's germline CDR1 is MDHEN and CDR2 SYDVKM. The CDR3 is 17 amino acids. V was shortened by 1 base and J by 5 bases, with 18 bases between the two germline ends. The CDR3 loop is CASSLFPRDTGYQPQHF. DNA of the CDR3: TGTGCCAGCAGTTTATTCCCCAGGGACACGGGATATCAGCCCCAGCATTTT.